A selection of T cell receptor beta chains follows, all from one sample in a study of blood T cell repertoires in COVID-19. Assay: immunoSEQ multiplex PCR; the TCRdb copy retains only in-frame clones and omits some. The data hold around 250,000 clones, with about 86% observed a single time. The sequenced material came from peripheral blood. These receptors all come from a man aged 55-75 years with acute or convalescent COVID-19. The CDR3 runs from the conserved cysteine through the conserved F or W. Each record gives: D gene, clone size, J gene, V gene, CDR3 DNA, CDR3 protein. The D gene is left open where the match is weak. Size values are once, few and many counts, or a class for expanded clones, and some rows have none.

D: .
size: once
J: TRBJ1-6
V: TRBV7-8
DNA: TGTGCCAGCAGCTTAGACAGATATAATTCACCCCTCCACTTT
CDR3: CASSLDRYNSPLHF

D: TRBD1
size: .
J: TRBJ2-2
V: TRBV6-4
DNA: TGTGCCAGCAGCGCCCAAACCTACAGGGGCACCGGGGAGCTGTTTTTT
CDR3: CASSAQTYRGTGELFF

D: TRBD1
size: .
J: TRBJ1-2
V: TRBV6-5
DNA: TGTGCCAGCAGTCCCAGGTCGGGACAGGGACATGGCTACACCTTC
CDR3: CASSPRSGQGHGYTF

D: .
size: .
J: TRBJ1-2
V: TRBV7-2
DNA: TGTGCCAGCAGCCGGGACACCTACTATGGCTACACCTTC
CDR3: CASSRDTYYGYTF

D: TRBD1
size: .
J: TRBJ2-5
V: TRBV6-5
DNA: TGTGCCAGCAGTTACACCAGGGGGCAAGAGACCCAGTACTTC
CDR3: CASSYTRGQETQYF

D: .
size: .
J: TRBJ1-3
V: TRBV7-2
DNA: TGTGCCAGCAGCCCGACCCCAGGATTCGGAAACACCATATATTTT
CDR3: CASSPTPGFGNTIYF

D: .
size: .
J: TRBJ2-3
V: TRBV3-1/TRBV3-2
DNA: TGTGCCAGCAGCCCCTGGCGTAGCGGCACAGATACGCAGTATTTT
CDR3: CASSPWRSGTDTQYF

D: .
size: .
J: TRBJ1-2
V: TRBV2
DNA: TGTGCCACAGGCTCGGCCGGGGGGTATGGCTACACCTTC
CDR3: CATGSAGGYGYTF

D: .
size: .
J: TRBJ1-5
V: TRBV18
DNA: TGTGCCAGCTCCCCGACAGACATCAATCAGCCCCAGCATTTT
CDR3: CASSPTDINQPQHF

D: .
size: .
J: TRBJ1-5
V: TRBV19
DNA: TGTGCCACCAAACAGGTCAATCAGCCCCAGCATTTT
CDR3: CATKQVNQPQHF

D: .
size: .
J: TRBJ1-1
V: TRBV9
DNA: TGTGCCAGCAGCGTAGATTCGGGGAACACTGAAGCTTTCTTT
CDR3: CASSVDSGNTEAFF

D: TRBD2
size: .
J: TRBJ2-3
V: TRBV28
DNA: TGTGCCAGCACGGGGGGGGGCACAGATACGCAGTATTTT
CDR3: CASTGGGTDTQYF

D: .
size: .
J: TRBJ2-2
V: TRBV6-8
DNA: TGTGCCAGTACAGGGTTGGCCGGGGAGCTGTTTTTT
CDR3: CASTGLAGELFF

D: TRBD2
size: .
J: TRBJ2-7
V: TRBV7-3
DNA: TGTGCCAGCAGCTTAGGGGGGGAACCCTACGAGCAGTACTTC
CDR3: CASSLGGEPYEQYF

D: TRBD2
size: .
J: TRBJ2-2
V: TRBV5-1
DNA: TGCGCCAGCAGCGTGCTAGCGGGAGGCCCCGGGGAGCTGTTTTTT
CDR3: CASSVLAGGPGELFF

D: .
size: .
J: TRBJ2-5
V: TRBV28
DNA: TGTGCCAGCAGTTTGGGGGGATGGGAGACCCAGTACTTC
CDR3: CASSLGGWETQYF

D: TRBD1
size: .
J: TRBJ1-2
V: TRBV2
DNA: TGTGCCAGCAGTGTGGAGGACAGGGAAGACTATGGCTACACCTTC
CDR3: CASSVEDREDYGYTF

D: .
size: .
J: TRBJ2-1
V: TRBV7-9
DNA: TGTGCCAGCAGCTTAGCGGCTACTATTCAGCAGCAGTTCTTC
CDR3: CASSLAATIQQQFF

D: .
size: .
J: TRBJ1-1
V: TRBV5-1
DNA: TGCGCCAGCAGCTTGTACGTGAGGGATACTGAAGCTTTCTTT
CDR3: CASSLYVRDTEAFF

D: TRBD1
size: .
J: TRBJ1-2
V: TRBV7-3
DNA: TGTGCCAGCAGCTCGTCCTCCCGGGACAGGGATGGCTACACCTTC
CDR3: CASSSSSRDRDGYTF

D: .
size: .
J: TRBJ2-5
V: TRBV11-2
DNA: TGTGCCAGCAGCTTTATCCAGGGGCTAGAGACCCAGTACTTC
CDR3: CASSFIQGLETQYF

D: TRBD1
size: .
J: TRBJ2-3
V: TRBV7-8
DNA: TGTGCCAGCAGCTTACCTATCTCAGACAGGGGATTAGGTACGCAGTATTTT
CDR3: CASSLPISDRGLGTQYF

D: TRBD1
size: .
J: TRBJ1-1
V: TRBV19
DNA: TGTGCCAGTAGATCGGGACAGCTCATGAACACTGAAGCTTTCTTT
CDR3: CASRSGQLMNTEAFF

D: .
size: .
J: TRBJ2-1
V: TRBV27
DNA: TGTGCCAGCAGTTTAGGGCAGTTCTCCTACAATGAGCAGTTCTTC
CDR3: CASSLGQFSYNEQFF

D: .
size: few
J: TRBJ1-1
V: TRBV28
DNA: TGTGCCAGCAGTTATGCGGGGCAGGGTGACACTGAAGCTTTCTTT
CDR3: CASSYAGQGDTEAFF

D: .
size: .
J: TRBJ1-3
V: TRBV11-2
DNA: TGTGCCAGCAGCTTAGGGGCGGGAGGAGGAAACACCATATATTTT
CDR3: CASSLGAGGGNTIYF

D: TRBD1
size: few
J: TRBJ2-7
V: TRBV6-1
DNA: TGTGCCAGCAGTGAGTCCGGGACAGGGGGCTACGAGCAGTACTTC
CDR3: CASSESGTGGYEQYF

D: .
size: .
J: TRBJ2-7
V: TRBV2
DNA: TGTGCCAGCAGTGATATAAGGGGGGGCGCGTCCCAGGAGTACTTC
CDR3: CASSDIRGGASQEYF

D: .
size: .
J: TRBJ2-1
V: TRBV13
DNA: TGTGCCAGCACCCAACCGGGACGGTGGTCTGAGGGAGGCGGGTACAATGAGCAGTTCTTC
CDR3: CASTQPGRWSEGGGYNEQFF

D: TRBD1
size: once
J: TRBJ2-1
V: TRBV6-5
DNA: TGTGCCAGCAGGACCGGGACAGGGGCTCCCAATGAGCAGTTCTTC
CDR3: CASRTGTGAPNEQFF

D: .
size: .
J: TRBJ1-5
V: TRBV30
DNA: TGTGCCTGGAGGGGCCCGGGAGAGAGACAGCCCCAGCATTTT
CDR3: CAWRGPGERQPQHF

D: .
size: few
J: TRBJ2-2
V: TRBV7-3
DNA: TGTGCCAGCAGCTTAGGAGAGGGAAGGGCGAGACCCGGGGAGCTGTTTTTT
CDR3: CASSLGEGRARPGELFF

D: .
size: .
J: TRBJ1-4
V: TRBV11-2
DNA: TGTGCCAGCAGCCCTGGGGGGATCGGAAAACTGTTTTTT
CDR3: CASSPGGIGKLFF

D: TRBD1
size: .
J: TRBJ1-3
V: TRBV5-1
DNA: TGCGCCAGCAGCTCTTTAGGACAGGGAGGAAACACCATATATTTT
CDR3: CASSSLGQGGNTIYF

D: TRBD2
size: .
J: TRBJ2-1
V: TRBV3-1/TRBV3-2
DNA: TGTGCCAGCAGCCGAACTAGCGGAAATGAGCAGTTCTTC
CDR3: CASSRTSGNEQFF

D: TRBD2
size: .
J: TRBJ2-3
V: TRBV4-2
DNA: TGTGCCAGCGGACGGGACTACTCAGATACGCAGTATTTT
CDR3: CASGRDYSDTQYF

D: TRBD2
size: .
J: TRBJ2-1
V: TRBV6-2/TRBV6-3
DNA: TGTGCCAGCAGCATAGCGGGAGGTGCCTACAATGAGCAGTTCTTC
CDR3: CASSIAGGAYNEQFF

D: TRBD2
size: .
J: TRBJ2-1
V: TRBV7-9
DNA: TGTGCCAGCAGCGGTTCTGGAACTAGCGGGAGAGCCCACTCGTTCTTC
CDR3: CASSGSGTSGRAHSFF

D: .
size: once
J: TRBJ1-5
V: TRBV15
DNA: TGTGCCACCAGCAGAGAGTTGGCACCCGTCAATCAGCCCCAGCATTTT
CDR3: CATSRELAPVNQPQHF

D: TRBD1
size: .
J: TRBJ1-2
V: TRBV4-2
DNA: TGTGCCAGCAGCCAAGACACAGGGGGAACTAACTATGGCTACACCTTC
CDR3: CASSQDTGGTNYGYTF

D: TRBD2
size: few
J: TRBJ2-1
V: TRBV6-1
DNA: TGTGCCAGCAGTGACCTTAGCGGGATCGAGCAGTTCTTC
CDR3: CASSDLSGIEQFF

D: .
size: few
J: TRBJ1-1
V: TRBV6-5
DNA: TGTGCCAGCAGTTACTCCTCTAGTATGAACACTGAAGCTTTCTTT
CDR3: CASSYSSSMNTEAFF

D: TRBD1
size: few
J: TRBJ1-2
V: TRBV5-1
DNA: TGCGCCAGCAGCGAGAGACAGGGGGTGGGCTATGGCTACACCTTC
CDR3: CASSERQGVGYGYTF

D: TRBD2
size: .
J: TRBJ2-7
V: TRBV7-2
DNA: TGTGCCAGCAGCTTCAAACTAGCGGGAGGGCCCCCCTACGAGCAGTACTTC
CDR3: CASSFKLAGGPPYEQYF

D: TRBD2
size: .
J: TRBJ2-2
V: TRBV4-1
DNA: TGCGCCAGCAGCCAACCATTTAGCGGGAGGCGGGACACCGGGGAGCTGTTTTTT
CDR3: CASSQPFSGRRDTGELFF

D: .
size: .
J: TRBJ1-4
V: TRBV5-1
DNA: TGCGCCAGCAGCCCCCTTGGGGCAGCTAATGAAAAACTGTTTTTT
CDR3: CASSPLGAANEKLFF

D: TRBD1
size: .
J: TRBJ2-7
V: TRBV5-1
DNA: TGCGCCAGCAGCAGGGGACAGGCCGAGCAGTACTTC
CDR3: CASSRGQAEQYF

D: TRBD2
size: .
J: TRBJ2-2
V: TRBV14
DNA: TGTGCCAGCAGCCAACTAGCGGGCACCGGGGAGCTGTTTTTT
CDR3: CASSQLAGTGELFF